A single sample gave rise to the 15 T cell receptor beta chains below, sequenced in a study of cytomegalovirus exposure and HLA in healthy donors. This table comes from immunoSEQ multiplex PCR, and its TCRdb copy is limited to in-frame clones, with some not included. The table lists 150,000 or so clones, 85% of them singletons, with around 2.5% in the top ten. Sequenced material: PBMCs. The receptors derive from a man in his thirties or forties in good health and CMV-seropositive.

The chain joins TRBV7-9 to TRBJ1-6, with D uncertain. The CDR3 loop spans 14 amino acids. V shed 5 bases and J shed 6 bases, with 11 bases lying between them. The germline V gene has CDR1 SEHNR and CDR2 FQNEAQ (reference sequence). CDR3 loop: CASSRRGPNSPLHF. The CDR3 DNA follows: TGTGCCAGCAGCCGGCGGGGTCCTAATTCACCCCTCCACTTT.

This chain uses TRBV9 with TRBJ2-7; D might be TRBD1 (6 bases). This CDR3 is 15 amino acids long. The germline CDR1 and CDR2 sequences are SGDLS and YYNGEE. The V end lost 2 bases, the J end lost 2 bases, and 14 bases lay between the germline ends. The CDR3 protein is CASSVEAGVPYEQYF. Here the CDR3 DNA reads TGTGCCAGCAGCGTGGAGGCAGGGGTCCCCTACGAGCAGTACTTC.

The genes are TRBV11-3 and TRBJ1-2, with TRBD1 matching over 8 bases. The CDR3 totals 15 residues. Trimming at V came to 5 bases and at J to 4 bases, leaving 9 bases not matched to a gene. Germline CDR1 SGHNT, CDR2 YENEEA. CDR3 loop: CASSLRTGLTYGYTF. The CDR3 nucleotides read TGTGCCAGCAGCCTGAGGACAGGGCTGACCTATGGCTACACCTTC.

The chain has TRBV6-1 and TRBJ2-7, with 8 bases fitting TRBD1. CDR1 and CDR2 (germline): MNHNS, SASEGT. The CDR3 runs 15 residues. V shed 6 bases, J shed 1 base, and the junction held 8 bases outside the gene matches. CDR3 nucleotides: TGTGCCAGCAGAAAAGTGACAGGGGAATCCTACGAGCAGTACTTC. It specifies CASRKVTGESYEQYF.

The genes are TRBV27 and TRBJ1-1; possibly TRBD1 for D (6 bases). This CDR3 has 15 residues. Trimming removed 5 bases from V and 1 base from J, with 14 bases in between. The V gene's germline CDR1 is MNHEY and CDR2 SMNVEV (reference sequence). The CDR3 spells CASSPRTVQNTEAFF. The CDR3 nucleotides read TGTGCCAGCAGTCCTCGGACAGTACAGAACACTGAAGCTTTCTTT.

The genes are TRBV6-5 and TRBJ2-7; tentatively, D is TRBD1 (5 bases). This CDR3 is built from 15 residues. Germline CDR1 is MNHEY and CDR2 is SVGAGI. V lost 1 base to trimming and J lost 0 bases, with 10 bases between them. Written as DNA, the CDR3 is TGTGCCAGCAGTTACTGGGGCGAGAGCTCCTACGAGCAGTACTTC. Encoded protein: CASSYWGESSYEQYF.

The chain's CDR3 is CASSEALGAPFPAFF. Written as DNA, the CDR3 is TGTGCCAGCAGTGAGGCTCTCGGAGCACCCTTTCCAGCTTTCTTT. This rearrangement joins TRBV6-1 to TRBJ1-1, with unresolved D. Germline CDR1 MNHNS, CDR2 SASEGT. Trimming removed 3 bases from V and 10 bases from J, with 21 bases in between. This CDR3 has 15 residues.

This clone was counted a single time. The chain employs TRBV11-2 and TRBJ1-5, with a weak D call TRBD1 (5 bases). V lost 5 bases and J 6 bases, leaving 17 bases between the germline ends. Looked up from germline, CDR1 is SGHAT and CDR2 is FQNNGV. The CDR3 covers 15 residues. For the CDR3, the DNA is TGTGCCAGCAGCGTAGTTGGGGGGGAGGGTCAGCCCCAGCATTTT. Residues: CASSVVGGEGQPQHF.

This chain connects TRBV19 to TRBJ1-2, with a weak D call TRBD1 (5 bases). The CDR3 has 17 amino acids. Germline CDR1 reads LNHDA; CDR2 reads SQIVND (reference sequence). V gave up 6 bases and J gave up 0 bases, with 20 bases separating them. DNA for the CDR3: TGTGCCAGTAGCGCCTTGGGAGACAGACTAGCTAACTATGGCTACACCTTC. It codes for CASSALGDRLANYGYTF.

The V call is TRBV5-6, the J call TRBJ1-3, with D uncertain. V was trimmed by 1 base and J by 0 bases, leaving 14 bases between them. Germline V gene data show CDR1 as SGHDT and CDR2 as YYEEEE. CDR3 length: 17 amino acids. This chain's CDR3 is CASSLPDLDSSGNTIYF. As DNA, the CDR3 is TGTGCCAGCAGCTTGCCCGACTTGGATTCCTCTGGAAACACCATATATTTT.

The chain couples TRBV18 to TRBJ1-2, with D unresolved. The V gene lost 6 bases and the J gene lost 8 bases, with 19 bases spanning the gap. Per germline, CDR1 KGHSH and CDR2 LQKENI. The CDR3 is 14 residues long. The CDR3 here is CASSLDRLGGGYTF. In nucleotides, the CDR3 is TGTGCCAGCTCCCTGGATAGGCTAGGTGGCGGCTACACCTTC. Full variable domain (remainder filled in from reference TRBV18 and TRBJ1-2): NAGVMQNPRHLVRRRGQEARLRCSPMKGHSHVYWYRQLPEEGLKFMVYLQKENIIDESGMPKERFSAEFPKEGPSILRIQQVVRGDSAAYFCASSLDRLGGGYTFGSGTRLTVV.

This clone has only a few counts. The V call is TRBV7-9, the J call TRBJ2-1; TRBD1 might be the D (5 bases). The CDR3 has 13 residues. Trimming removed 3 bases from V and 5 bases from J, with 8 bases in between. Per germline, CDR1 SEHNR and CDR2 FQNEAQ (reference sequence). CDR3 nucleotides: TGTGCCAGCAGCTTGGACAATAACAATGAGCAGTTCTTC. Its translation: CASSLDNNNEQFF.

V usage is TRBV6-4 and J usage is TRBJ2-3; a possible D gene is TRBD1 (5 bases). CDR3 length: 15 residues. Looked up from germline, CDR1 is MRHNA and CDR2 is SNTAGT. The V end was cut by 2 bases, the J end by 0 bases, with 9 bases between. The CDR3 nucleotides are TGTGCCAGCAGTGACAGGGGCGAGAGCACAGATACGCAGTATTTT. Encoded protein: CASSDRGESTDTQYF.

V gene TRBV7-8 combines with J gene TRBJ2-3, with TRBD1 matching 8 bases. This CDR3 spans 14 amino acids. CDR1 is SGHVS and CDR2 is FQNEAQ in the germline V gene. The trim removed 5 bases at V and 0 bases at J, leaving 1 base unmatched. This CDR3 reads CASSRQGSTDTQYF. CDR3 coding DNA: TGTGCCAGCAGCAGACAGGGGAGCACAGATACGCAGTATTTT.

This clone was seen a single time. This chain links TRBV29-1 with TRBJ2-7; no firm D call. The CDR3 is made up of 11 amino acids. V lost 6 bases and J lost 4, with 10 bases in between. CDR1 and CDR2 from the germline V gene are SQVTM and ANQGSEA. The CDR3 DNA reads as TGCAGCGTCTTGAGTTTTTACGAGCAGTACTTC. This sequence encodes CSVLSFYEQYF.